Presented here are 16 T cell receptor beta chains from one specimen sequenced in a study of response to subunit inactivated influenza vaccine. TCRdb reanalysed the RT-PCR reads using MiXCR and keeps one entry per CDR3 protein. In the table there are almost 600,000 distinct CDR3 sequences, 11% to 15% of which are singletons. The sample in question was PBMCs from blood, obtained less than 13 days after vaccination. Receptors originate from a man between 50 and 59 years old who received an inactivated influenza vaccine.

J is TRBJ2-5 and V is TRBV10-3; no clear D. The germline V gene encodes CDR1 ENHRY and CDR2 SYGVKD. Trimming took off 0 bases at V and 3 bases at J, with 5 bases between the two ends. The CDR3 is 13 residues long. The CDR3 DNA is TGTGCCATCAGTGAGTCGAGAGAAGAGACCCAGTACTTC. Its protein is CAISESREETQYF.

This clonotype was recorded only once. This sequence joins TRBV5-1 and TRBJ2-3; D unclear. V lost 3 bases to trimming and J lost 0 bases, with 14 bases between them. This CDR3 has 16 residues. Germline V gene sequence: CDR1 SGHRS, CDR2 YFSETQ. The CDR3 bases are TGCGCCAGCAGCTCACCGTCATTTGCTAGCACAGATACGCAGTATTTT. Translating it yields CASSSPSFASTDTQYF.

This sequence joins TRBV11-1 and TRBJ2-7; TRBD1 agrees at 12 bases. Germline V lookup: CDR1 SGHAT, CDR2 FQDESV (reference sequence). Trimming removed 0 bases from V and 3 bases from J; junction bases left unmatched: 3. This CDR3 has 16 amino acids. The CDR3 spells CASSLAGQGAFYEQYF. The CDR3 region has the DNA TGTGCCAGCAGCTTAGCGGGACAGGGGGCTTTCTACGAGCAGTACTTC.

This clonotype was detected a few times. V and J are TRBV7-9 and TRBJ1-1; 12 bases align to TRBD1. Germline V gives CDR1 SEHNR, CDR2 FQNEAQ (reference sequence). The J segment lost 4 bases and the V segment lost 5 bases, leaving 11 bases of the junction unmatched. The CDR3 loop spans 17 amino acids. This CDR3 reads CASSIGTGGAVGTEAFF. CDR3 in DNA: TGTGCCAGCAGCATAGGGACAGGGGGCGCGGTAGGCACTGAAGCTTTCTTT.

This clonotype was counted a few times. CDR3 amino acids: CASNAAGDSSYEQYF. In nucleotides, the CDR3 is TGTGCCAGCAATGCAGCAGGGGATAGCTCCTACGAGCAGTACTTC. The gene calls are TRBV9 and TRBJ2-7; a weak D match, TRBD1 (6 bases). The germline V gene has CDR1 SGDLS and CDR2 YYNGEE. The CDR3 has 15 amino acids. Between the trimmed V and J ends, which lost 6 bases and 0 bases, there was a span of 16 bases.

Details on this clonotype: Relative to the germline gene, one junction end is altered; a read error may explain this. This rearrangement joins TRBV14 to TRBJ2-2; a possible D gene is TRBD2 (6 bases). Per germline, CDR1 SGHDN and CDR2 FVKESK. This CDR3 is 17 amino acids long. This CDR3 is CASCQARWGANTGELFF. The CDR3 nucleotides are TGTGCCAGCTGCCAAGCGAGGTGGGGGGCGAACACCGGGGAGCTGTTTTTT.

A few counts support this clonotype. The chain links TRBV20-1 to TRBJ2-7, with D perhaps TRBD1 (5 bases). This CDR3 contains 11 residues. Trimming left V 3 bases short and J 7 bases short, with 10 bases between. Germline CDR1 DFQATT, CDR2 SNEGSKA (reference sequence). The CDR3 protein is CSARPQAEQYF. CDR3 nucleotides: TGCAGTGCTAGGCCACAGGCAGAGCAGTACTTC.

The V call is TRBV6-1, the J call TRBJ2-1; D assignment may be TRBD1 or TRBD2 (5 bases each). There are 15 residues in the CDR3. V was clipped by 5 bases and J by 2 bases, with 13 bases between them. The V gene's germline CDR1 is MNHNS and CDR2 SASEGT. CDR3 sequence: CASSPRDGAYNEQFF. The CDR3 DNA reads TGTGCCAGCAGTCCCCGGGACGGAGCCTACAATGAGCAGTTCTTC.

V usage is TRBV4-2 and J usage is TRBJ2-2; 12 nucleotides align to TRBD2. This CDR3 region has 18 residues. Germline V gene sequence: CDR1 LGHNA, CDR2 YNFKEQ. Trimming at V came to 0 bases and at J to 6 bases, leaving 8 bases not matched to a gene. The CDR3 is CASSQDPSGRASPGELFF. CDR3 coding DNA: TGTGCCAGCAGCCAAGATCCTAGCGGGAGGGCCTCCCCCGGGGAGCTGTTTTTT.

This chain connects TRBV18 to TRBJ2-1; 9 nucleotides match TRBD2. Germline CDR1 KGHSH, CDR2 LQKENI. The CDR3 is made up of 17 amino acids. Trimming cost V 3 bases and J 5 bases; bases outside gene matches: 11. The CDR3 sequence is CASSPPAGSGRNNEQFF. CDR3 nucleotides: TGTGCCAGCTCACCTCCGGCGGGTAGCGGGAGAAACAATGAGCAGTTCTTC. Full variable domain (rest looked up from reference TRBV18 and TRBJ2-1): NAGVMQNPRHLVRRRGQEARLRCSPMKGHSHVYWYRQLPEEGLKFMVYLQKENIIDESGMPKERFSAEFPKEGPSILRIQQVVRGDSAAYFCASSPPAGSGRNNEQFFGPGTRLTVL.

On this clonotype: Sequence at one end of the junction differs from germline and may be a read error. The chain employs TRBV6-2 or TRBV6-3 and TRBJ1-2; unclear D gene. Germline lookup yields CDR1 MNHEY and CDR2 SVGEGT. CDR3 length: 13 residues. The CDR3 DNA follows: TGTGCCAGCAGTTACTCGGGAATAGGCGGCTACGCCTTC. Translating it yields CASSYSGIGGYAF.

In its sample, this clonotype was seen a few times. This chain joins TRBV10-3 and TRBJ1-1, with 8 bases aligning to TRBD1. Germline CDR1 ENHRY, CDR2 SYGVKD. This CDR3 has 13 residues. J was trimmed by 4 bases and V by 4 bases; bases with no gene match: 2. CDR3 sequence: CAISGQGFTEAFF. The CDR3 DNA sequence: TGTGCCATCAGTGGACAGGGGTTCACTGAAGCTTTCTTT.

This clonotype was picked up a small number of times. An end of the junction does not agree with germline; a read error may underlie this. The chain recombines TRBV5-1 with TRBJ2-1, with 10 positions matching TRBD1. The CDR3 runs to 13 residues. Germline CDR1 is SGHRS and CDR2 is YFSETQ. The CDR3 region has the DNA TGCGCCAGCAGGACAGGGGGCTACGATGAGCAGTTCTTC. Translating gives CASRTGGYDEQFF.

The J gene is TRBJ2-7, the V gene TRBV7-2, with 10 bases matching TRBD2. This CDR3 comprises 15 residues. Germline V gene lookup returns CDR1 SGHTA and CDR2 FQGNSA. Trimming removed 5 bases from V and 0 bases from J; junction bases left unmatched: 4. The CDR3 coding sequence is TGTGCCAGCAGCACCGCTAGCGGGGGCTCCTACGAGCAGTACTTC. Translating gives CASSTASGGSYEQYF.

The rearrangement joins TRBV12-3 or TRBV12-4 to TRBJ2-7; 8 nucleotides align to TRBD1. This CDR3 has 14 residues. With V trimmed by 4 bases and J by 6 bases, 8 bases remained unmatched. The CDR3: CASSSQGAESEQYF. In DNA, the CDR3 is TGTGCCAGCAGTTCTCAGGGGGCCGAAAGCGAGCAGTACTTC.

J is TRBJ2-2 and V is TRBV3-1; TRBD1 is a possible D gene (6 bases). Between the trimmed V and J ends, which lost 6 bases and 3 bases, there was a span of 14 bases. The germline CDR1 and CDR2 sequences are LGHDT and YNNKEL (reference sequence). The length of the CDR3 is 15 residues. The CDR3 nucleotides read TGTGCCAGCAGTCCTAGACAGGACCACACCGGGGAGCTGTTTTTT. It encodes CASSPRQDHTGELFF.